This T cell receptor (beta chain) was sequenced during a study of blood T cell repertoires in COVID-19. Study summary: The United States, Italy and Spain provided the acute and convalescent COVID-19 samples. Sample material is recorded as cDNA or gDNA derived from T cells, B-cell-depleted T cells, or PBMCs.

In the study's own analysis: Reference gene primer amplification in the assay estimated nucleated cell counts. The data were produced by immunoSEQ multiplex PCR, yet TCRdb's version contains in-frame clones alone and is incomplete. V and J calls plus clone size are reproduced from that table; the DNA served to infer D and trimming. The sample includes some 120,000 clones, roughly 88% of them seen just once. The CDR3 loop spans 18 amino acids. After removal of 4 bases from V and 1 base from J, the junction contained 13 bases not matched to a gene. Germline V gives CDR1 SEHNR, CDR2 FQNEAQ (reference sequence).

The V call is TRBV7-9, the J call TRBJ2-7; TRBD2 agrees at 10 bases. The clonotype originates from a woman aged 70 to 79 with acute or convalescent COVID-19. Material for sequencing was peripheral blood. CDR3 nucleotides: TGTGCCAGCAGCTCCCAGGGAGCAAGCGGGAGGGCTTCCTACGAGCAGTACTTC. Protein: CASSSQGASGRASYEQYF. Full variable domain (remainder filled in from reference TRBV7-9 and TRBJ2-7): DTGVSQNPRHKITKRGQNVTFRCDPISEHNRLYWYRQTLGQGPEFLTYFQNEAQLEKSRLLSDRFSAERPKGSFSTLEIQRTEQGDSAMYLCASSSQGASGRASYEQYFGPGTRLTVT.